This T cell receptor beta chain was obtained from a study of T cells after yellow fever vaccination. Across the study: The fractions with low cell numbers were processed using SMART-Seq v4 Ultra Low Input. Study results and caveats: Boosting was followed by the reappearance of most primary-vaccination clones (around 95% CD4, about 88% CD8).

The CDR3 contains 14 residues. V lost 4 bases and J lost 5; bases outside the gene matches: 4. Germline loops: CDR1 MNHEY, CDR2 SVGAGI. TCRdb reprocessed the 5' RACE reads via MiXCR and lists one record per CDR3 protein. This table holds 500,000 to 650,000 distinct CDR3 sequences, 9% to 15% found once. This clonotype was observed a few times. Its antigen remains unknown. Material: PBMCs, obtained on the day of the yellow fever booster vaccination. The source of this sequence is a man aged 25 to 45 who received the YFV17D yellow fever vaccine. V gene TRBV6-5 combines with J gene TRBJ1-5, with 8 bases fitting TRBD1. CDR3 in amino acids: CASSWTGRDQPQHF. The CDR3 DNA reads as TGTGCCAGCAGTTGGACAGGGAGGGATCAGCCCCAGCATTTT.